A single sample is the source of the 15 T cell receptor beta chains below, sequenced in a study of shared clonotypes between healthy human individuals. Here immunoSEQ multiplex PCR was the method, and the copy in TCRdb shows in-frame clones only, minus some. This table holds about 2.4 million clones, under 95% found once. The sample consisted of naive CD4+ T cells from PBMCs. As for subset: CD45RA+ positively selected. These TCRs come from a man aged 18 to 30 in good health. Some clones in this sample may be carry-over from other donors' samples.

In regard to this clone: This CDR3 is also generated by other DNA sequences in the sample. CDR3 nucleotide sequence: TGTGCCAGCAGTTACTCGAGACTCCAAGAGACCCAGTACTTC. Its protein is CASSYSRLQETQYF. This chain uses TRBV6-5 with TRBJ2-5, with D uncertain. The CDR3 runs 14 residues. Germline V CDR1 and CDR2: MNHEY, SVGAGI. Trimming took off 0 bases at V and 1 base at J, with 6 bases between the two ends.

This chain links TRBV7-3 with TRBJ2-1; 9 bases agree with TRBD2. V trimming: 5 bases; J trimming: 4 bases; junction bases outside the gene matches: 6. This CDR3 contains 15 residues. CDR1 and CDR2 (germline): SGHTA, FQGTGA. The CDR3 loop reads CASSGRLAVYNEQFF. In DNA, the CDR3 is TGTGCCAGCAGCGGGCGACTAGCGGTATACAATGAGCAGTTCTTC.

V and J are TRBV6-5 and TRBJ2-4; 9 nucleotides align to TRBD1. The CDR3 is 16 residues long. The germline V gene has CDR1 MNHEY and CDR2 SVGAGI. Trimming at V came to 4 bases and at J to 2 bases, leaving 6 bases not matched to a gene. The CDR3 nucleotides read TGTGCCAGCAGTTTCACACAGGGGGCTACCAAAAACATTCAGTACTTC. It codes for CASSFTQGATKNIQYF.

In regard to this clone: Distinct nucleotide sequences in the sample also encode this CDR3. The chain recombines TRBV5-1 with TRBJ2-1, with TRBD2 matching over 14 bases. The CDR3 consists of 14 residues. After removal of 7 bases from V and 8 bases from J, the junction contained 5 bases not matched to a gene. Germline CDR1 SGHRS, CDR2 YFSETQ. In DNA, the CDR3 is TGCGCCAGCGGGGGACTAGCGGGAGTGGATGAGCAGTTCTTC. Translation: CASGGLAGVDEQFF.

The chain carries TRBV27 and TRBJ2-1; TRBD2 might be the D (6 bases). Germline assignment: CDR1 MNHEY and CDR2 SMNVEV (reference sequence). Trimming removed 6 bases at V and 9 bases at J, with 15 bases between. CDR3 length: 13 amino acids. The DNA of the CDR3 is TGTGCCAGCAGGGACTACGAAGATCTTGAGCAGTTCTTC. Residues: CASRDYEDLEQFF.

This chain uses TRBV5-1 with TRBJ2-7; no clear D. The CDR3 sequence is 14 residues long. CDR1 is SGHRS and CDR2 is YFSETQ in the germline V gene. V was trimmed by 0 bases and J by 0 bases, leaving 7 bases between them. CDR3 in DNA: TGCGCCAGCAGCTTGGAATTGGGCTCCTACGAGCAGTACTTC. Translating it yields CASSLELGSYEQYF. Supplemented by reference TRBV5-1 and TRBJ2-7, the full variable domain reads KAGVTQTPRYLIKTRGQQVTLSCSPISGHRSVSWYQQTPGQGLQFLFEYFSETQRNKGNFPGRFSGRQFSNSRSEMNVSTLELGDSALYLCASSLELGSYEQYFGPGTRLTVT.

The chain is built from TRBV4-1 and TRBJ2-5, with TRBD1 identical over 8 bases. Germline trimming cut 2 bases from V and 7 bases from J; bases unmatched to any gene: 6. The CDR3 loop spans 14 amino acids. Germline assignment: CDR1 MGHRA and CDR2 YSYEKL. This chain's CDR3 is CASSQQGAIGTQYF. CDR3 nucleotides: TGCGCCAGCAGCCAACAGGGGGCGATCGGGACCCAGTACTTC.

The V and J genes are TRBV30 and TRBJ1-4; D is undetermined. The germline CDR1 and CDR2 sequences are GTSNPN and SVGIG (reference sequence). With 3 bases removed from V and 0 bases from J, the gap between germline ends came to 8 bases. CDR3 length: 14 residues. DNA of the CDR3: TGTGCCTGGAGCGTGGCCGCAACTAATGAAAAACTGTTTTTT. It codes for CAWSVAATNEKLFF.

Only one count was recorded for this clone. The rearrangement joins TRBV28 to TRBJ2-5, with no clear D. In germline, CDR1 is MDHEN, CDR2 SYDVKM. This CDR3 region has 15 residues. The ends were cut back, 7 bases at V and 5 bases at J, with 20 bases in the middle. CDR3 nucleotides: TGTGCCAGCACCTCCGTTAAAGGCCCCGGGGAGACCCAGTACTTC. It specifies CASTSVKGPGETQYF. The whole variable domain, remainder taken from reference TRBV28 and TRBJ2-5, is DVKVTQSSRYLVKRTGEKVFLECVQDMDHENMFWYRQDPGLGLRLIYFSYDVKMKEKGDIPEGYSVSREKKERFSLILESASTNQTSMYLCASTSVKGPGETQYFGPGTRLLVL.

The chain couples TRBV5-6 to TRBJ2-2; tentatively, D is TRBD2 (5 bases). V shed 4 bases and J shed 4 bases, with 20 bases lying between them. Germline lookup yields CDR1 SGHDT and CDR2 YYEEEE. This CDR3 contains 17 residues. CDR3 bases: TGTGCCAGCAGCCCCCAGGCCTACCCTGGGAGCACCGGGGAGCTGTTTTTT. Encoded protein: CASSPQAYPGSTGELFF.

The chain couples TRBV9 to TRBJ1-4; TRBD1 matches 7 bases. CDR3 size: 14 residues. CDR1 and CDR2 (germline): SGDLS, YYNGEE. With V trimmed by 4 bases and J by 6 bases, 6 bases remained unmatched. The CDR3 region has the DNA TGTGCCAGCAGCCCGGGACAGCTGCATGAAAAACTGTTTTTT. Protein product: CASSPGQLHEKLFF.

This chain connects TRBV19 to TRBJ1-1; 10 positions match TRBD1. This CDR3 contains 15 residues. The ends lost 5 bases at V and 3 bases at J; junction bases unmatched: 6. From germline, CDR1 is LNHDA and CDR2 SQIVND (reference sequence). The CDR3 region is CASSSWTGGDTEAFF. The CDR3 DNA reads as TGTGCCAGTAGTTCATGGACAGGGGGGGACACTGAAGCTTTCTTT.

The chain recombines TRBV7-3 with TRBJ2-1, with 11 bases that match TRBD1. CDR1 and CDR2 (germline): SGHTA, FQGTGA. Unmatched junction bases numbered 6, after V lost 5 bases and J lost 0 bases. The CDR3 totals 17 residues. CDR3 sequence (DNA): TGTGCCAGCAGCAACACCGGGACAGGGGGCTCCTACAATGAGCAGTTCTTC. Residues: CASSNTGTGGSYNEQFF.

J is TRBJ2-1 and V is TRBV5-6, with 10 bases identical to TRBD2. CDR3 length equals 16 residues. Per the germline V gene, CDR1 is SGHDT and CDR2 is YYEEEE. V lost 4 bases and J lost 4; bases outside the gene matches: 8. The CDR3 coding sequence is TGTGCCAGCAGCCCGAGCGGGAGGGATCCATACAATGAGCAGTTCTTC. Translation: CASSPSGRDPYNEQFF.

This chain connects TRBV30 to TRBJ2-2; no clear D. The V gene's germline CDR1 is GTSNPN and CDR2 SVGIG (reference sequence). Trimming removed 4 bases at V and 1 base at J, with 13 bases between. The length of the CDR3 is 15 residues. The CDR3 DNA reads TGTGCCTGGAATAGGCTAGTCGGGAACACCGGGGAGCTGTTTTTT. Encoded protein: CAWNRLVGNTGELFF.